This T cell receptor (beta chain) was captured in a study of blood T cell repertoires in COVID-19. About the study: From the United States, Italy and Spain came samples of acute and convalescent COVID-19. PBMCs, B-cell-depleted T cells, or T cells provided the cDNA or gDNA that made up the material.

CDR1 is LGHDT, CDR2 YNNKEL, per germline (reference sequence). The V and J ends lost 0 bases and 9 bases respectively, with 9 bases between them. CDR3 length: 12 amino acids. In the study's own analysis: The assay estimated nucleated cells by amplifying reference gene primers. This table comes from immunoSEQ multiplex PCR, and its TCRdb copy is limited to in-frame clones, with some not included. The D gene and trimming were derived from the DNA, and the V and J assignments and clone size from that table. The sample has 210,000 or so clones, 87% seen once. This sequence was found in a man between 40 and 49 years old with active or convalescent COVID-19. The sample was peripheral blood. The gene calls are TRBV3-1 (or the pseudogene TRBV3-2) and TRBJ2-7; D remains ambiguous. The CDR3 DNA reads TGTGCCAGCAGCCAAGAAAATAGAGTGCAGTACTTC. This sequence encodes CASSQENRVQYF.